This T cell receptor beta chain came from a study of T-cell memory formation after mild COVID-19. TCRdb re-derived calls from the 5' RACE reads in MiXCR, one entry per CDR3 protein. This table has some 320,000 distinct CDR3 sequences, about 16% appearing once. The CDR3 runs to 13 residues. Germline V gene lookup returns CDR1 SGDLS and CDR2 YYNGEE. V was clipped by 4 bases and J by 6 bases, with 10 bases between them. The sequenced material came from PBMCs or a T cell subset sorted from them (not recorded which). The V gene is TRBV9, the J gene TRBJ1-4; tentatively, D is TRBD1 (5 bases). The receptor was derived from a man younger than 30 who had mild COVID-19 (a few samples of this study predate the infection). Cell type and time point are not known. CDR3 DNA: TGTGCCAGCAGCCGTGGGACCGATGAAAAACTGTTTTTT. It codes for CASSRGTDEKLFF.